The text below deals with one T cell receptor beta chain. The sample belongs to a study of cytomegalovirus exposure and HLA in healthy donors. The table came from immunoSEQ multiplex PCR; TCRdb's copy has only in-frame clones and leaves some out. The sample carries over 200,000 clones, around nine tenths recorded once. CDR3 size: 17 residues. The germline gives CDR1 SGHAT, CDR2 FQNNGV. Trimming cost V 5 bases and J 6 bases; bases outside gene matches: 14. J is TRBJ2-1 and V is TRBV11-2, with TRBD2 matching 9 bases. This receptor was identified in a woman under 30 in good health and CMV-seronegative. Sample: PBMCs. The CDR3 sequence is CASSHSGGRAGGNEQFF. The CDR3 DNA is TGTGCCAGCAGCCATAGCGGCGGGAGGGCCGGCGGCAATGAGCAGTTCTTC.